This TCR beta chain originates from a study of control samples from healthy donors and cancer patients. CDR3 length: 14 residues. The germline gives CDR1 SNHLY, CDR2 FYNNEI. The ends were cut back, 4 bases at V and 9 bases at J, with 16 bases in the middle. Sequenced by immunoSEQ multiplex PCR; TCRdb stores in-frame clones only, minus some. The data hold approximately 80,000 clones, with about 88% observed a single time. The sequence was obtained from a woman aged 45-59 years in good health. The chain is built from TRBV2 and TRBJ2-1; D call uncertain. Sequencing was done on a sample of blood. This CDR3 is CASSGASQEIEQFF. The CDR3 region has the DNA TGTGCCAGCAGTGGAGCGTCCCAGGAGATTGAGCAGTTCTTC.